These T cell receptor beta chains were read from a single sample in a study of shared clonotypes between healthy human individuals. TCRdb keeps only in-frame clones here, not all; method: immunoSEQ multiplex PCR. The table has fewer than 850,000 clones, 90% seen once. The sample comprised memory CD8+ T cells from PBMCs. Receptors were obtained from a young man in good health. Some clones in this sample may be carry-over from other donors' samples. Both conserved end residues are part of each CDR3. D genes are given only for firm matches. Clone sizes are given selectively: once, few, many, or a class where the clone is expanded.

clone_size: -; v_call: TRBV7-3; j_call: TRBJ2-3; cdr3_length: 15; d_call: -; cdr3_nt: TGTGCCAGCAGCTTAATCGGAGGGAACACAGATACGCAGTATTTT; cdr3_aa: CASSLIGGNTDTQYF
clone_size: -; v_call: TRBV11-2; j_call: TRBJ2-1; cdr3_length: 15; d_call: TRBD2; cdr3_nt: TGTGCCAGCAGCTTAGTGCGGGGGACTTACAATGAGCAGTTCTTC; cdr3_aa: CASSLVRGTYNEQFF
clone_size: few; v_call: TRBV10-1; j_call: TRBJ2-7; cdr3_length: 14; d_call: -; cdr3_nt: TGCGCCAGCAGTGGAGCTGGACCACAGGGCGAGCAGTACTTC; cdr3_aa: CASSGAGPQGEQYF
clone_size: -; v_call: TRBV6-5; j_call: TRBJ2-1; cdr3_length: 14; d_call: TRBD2; cdr3_nt: TGTGCCAGCAGTGGACTAGCGGCCTTCGATGAGCAGTTCTTC; cdr3_aa: CASSGLAAFDEQFF
clone_size: -; v_call: TRBV4-1; j_call: TRBJ2-3; cdr3_length: 17; d_call: -; cdr3_nt: TGCGCCAGCAGCCAAGATCCGGAGCAGGGGTACACAGATACGCAGTATTTT; cdr3_aa: CASSQDPEQGYTDTQYF
clone_size: -; v_call: TRBV6-5; j_call: TRBJ1-2; cdr3_length: 12; d_call: TRBD1; cdr3_nt: TGTGCCAGCTTAGGACAGGGGGCTAGCTACACCTTC; cdr3_aa: CASLGQGASYTF
clone_size: -; v_call: TRBV5-4; j_call: TRBJ1-3; cdr3_length: 15; d_call: -; cdr3_nt: TGTGCCAGCAGCAGGGACTGGACCTCTGGAAACACCATATATTTT; cdr3_aa: CASSRDWTSGNTIYF
clone_size: -; v_call: TRBV5-4; j_call: TRBJ2-7; cdr3_length: 14; d_call: TRBD1; cdr3_nt: TGTGCCAGCAGCTTCTGGACAGGGAACTACGAGCAGTACTTC; cdr3_aa: CASSFWTGNYEQYF
clone_size: -; v_call: TRBV5-3; j_call: TRBJ1-2; cdr3_length: 14; d_call: -; cdr3_nt: TGTGCCAGAAGCTTTGGACGGATCTCCTATGGCTACACCTTC; cdr3_aa: CARSFGRISYGYTF
clone_size: -; v_call: TRBV27; j_call: TRBJ2-2; cdr3_length: 13; d_call: -; cdr3_nt: TGTGCCAGCAGTTTATTATTTCGCGGGGAGCTGTTTTTT; cdr3_aa: CASSLLFRGELFF
clone_size: once; v_call: TRBV6-6; j_call: TRBJ2-7; cdr3_length: 11; d_call: -; cdr3_nt: TGTGCCAGCAGTTACTCTCACGAGCAGTACTTC; cdr3_aa: CASSYSHEQYF
clone_size: -; v_call: TRBV5-1; j_call: TRBJ2-7; cdr3_length: 14; d_call: -; cdr3_nt: TGCGCCAGCAGCTTGGCCGGGGGAATCTACGAGCAGTACTTC; cdr3_aa: CASSLAGGIYEQYF
clone_size: -; v_call: TRBV29-1; j_call: TRBJ2-1; cdr3_length: 16; d_call: TRBD1; cdr3_nt: TGCAGCGTTCAAGGACAGGTTGAGGACCTCTACAATGAGCAGTTCTTC; cdr3_aa: CSVQGQVEDLYNEQFF
clone_size: -; v_call: TRBV7-2; j_call: TRBJ2-7; cdr3_length: 15; d_call: TRBD1; cdr3_nt: TGTGCCAGCAGCCTGGACAGGGGGTTCTACTACGAGCAGTACTTC; cdr3_aa: CASSLDRGFYYEQYF
clone_size: -; v_call: TRBV27; j_call: TRBJ1-5; cdr3_length: 16; d_call: -; cdr3_nt: TGTGCCAGCAGTCCCTCCCAGGGAAATAGCAATCAGCCCCAGCATTTT; cdr3_aa: CASSPSQGNSNQPQHF
clone_size: once; v_call: TRBV7-3; j_call: TRBJ2-5; cdr3_length: 13; d_call: -; cdr3_nt: TGTGCCAGCAGCCCGTCTGGTGAGGGGACCCAGTACTTC; cdr3_aa: CASSPSGEGTQYF
clone_size: -; v_call: TRBV7-9; j_call: TRBJ1-6; cdr3_length: 16; d_call: -; cdr3_nt: TGTGCCAGCAGCTTAGATCTGAGGGCCCATCATGTTGCCCTCCACTTT; cdr3_aa: CASSLDLRAHHVALHF
clone_size: -; v_call: TRBV7-9; j_call: TRBJ2-7; cdr3_length: 15; d_call: -; cdr3_nt: TGTGCCAGCAGCTTAGAGGGGACCCCGGCCTACGAGCAGTACTTC; cdr3_aa: CASSLEGTPAYEQYF
clone_size: once; v_call: TRBV30; j_call: TRBJ2-1; cdr3_length: 19; d_call: TRBD2; cdr3_nt: TGTGCCTGGAGTGCGGGACTAGCGGGAGTTAAATTCTCCTACAATGAGCAGTTCTTC; cdr3_aa: CAWSAGLAGVKFSYNEQFF
clone_size: -; v_call: TRBV5-4; j_call: TRBJ2-7; cdr3_length: 17; d_call: TRBD2; cdr3_nt: TGTGCCAGCAGCGGGACTAGCGGGAGGCCCAATCCCTACGAGCAGTACTTC; cdr3_aa: CASSGTSGRPNPYEQYF
clone_size: -; v_call: TRBV29-1; j_call: TRBJ2-4; cdr3_length: 13; d_call: TRBD1; cdr3_nt: TGCAGCGCCGGACAGGGGCTGAAAAACATTCAGTACTTC; cdr3_aa: CSAGQGLKNIQYF
clone_size: -; v_call: TRBV6-5; j_call: TRBJ2-7; cdr3_length: 15; d_call: TRBD2; cdr3_nt: TGTGCCAGCATTACATGGACTAGCGGGAGATACGAGCAGTACTTC; cdr3_aa: CASITWTSGRYEQYF
clone_size: -; v_call: TRBV27; j_call: TRBJ2-5; cdr3_length: 15; d_call: -; cdr3_nt: TGTGCCAGCAGTTTATGGGGGCAGATCGGAGAGACCCAGTACTTC; cdr3_aa: CASSLWGQIGETQYF
clone_size: -; v_call: TRBV4-1; j_call: TRBJ2-1; cdr3_length: 15; d_call: TRBD1; cdr3_nt: TGCGCCAGCAGCCAAGAGGGCAGGGGGCTCAATGAGCAGTTCTTC; cdr3_aa: CASSQEGRGLNEQFF
clone_size: once; v_call: TRBV7-9; j_call: TRBJ2-3; cdr3_length: 16; d_call: -; cdr3_nt: TGTGCCAGCAGCTTAAATTCAGGACAAAACACAGATACGCAGTATTTT; cdr3_aa: CASSLNSGQNTDTQYF
clone_size: -; v_call: TRBV4-1; j_call: TRBJ1-1; cdr3_length: 14; d_call: -; cdr3_nt: TGCGCCAGCAGCCAAGACCAACGTGGAACTGAAGCTTTCTTT; cdr3_aa: CASSQDQRGTEAFF
clone_size: -; v_call: TRBV14; j_call: TRBJ2-7; cdr3_length: 12; d_call: -; cdr3_nt: TGTGCCAGCAGCCAAGATTTCCACGAGCAGTACTTC; cdr3_aa: CASSQDFHEQYF
clone_size: few; v_call: TRBV30; j_call: TRBJ2-1; cdr3_length: 14; d_call: TRBD2; cdr3_nt: TGTGCCGGGTTAGCGGGAGCTAGTTACAATGAGCAGTTCTTC; cdr3_aa: CAGLAGASYNEQFF
clone_size: -; v_call: TRBV6-5; j_call: TRBJ1-1; cdr3_length: 13; d_call: -; cdr3_nt: TGTGCCAGCAGTCCGAGCCGATACTCTGAAGCTTTCTTT; cdr3_aa: CASSPSRYSEAFF
clone_size: many; v_call: TRBV6-1; j_call: TRBJ2-7; cdr3_length: 15; d_call: TRBD2; cdr3_nt: TGTGCCAGCAGTCTCGGGACTAGCGGGCCCTACGAGCAGTACTTC; cdr3_aa: CASSLGTSGPYEQYF
clone_size: -; v_call: TRBV18; j_call: TRBJ1-1; cdr3_length: 15; d_call: -; cdr3_nt: TGTGCCAGCTCACCATACAGACTTATGAACACTGAAGCTTTCTTT; cdr3_aa: CASSPYRLMNTEAFF
clone_size: -; v_call: TRBV6-1; j_call: TRBJ2-7; cdr3_length: 15; d_call: TRBD1; cdr3_nt: TGTGCCAGCTATCACCGGGACAGGGGGCCTTACGAGCAGTACTTC; cdr3_aa: CASYHRDRGPYEQYF
clone_size: -; v_call: TRBV7-9; j_call: TRBJ2-7; cdr3_length: 17; d_call: -; cdr3_nt: TGTGCCAGCAGCTTAGCTAGGGATCTTTCAAGCTCCTACGAGCAGTACTTC; cdr3_aa: CASSLARDLSSSYEQYF
clone_size: -; v_call: TRBV28; j_call: TRBJ2-7; cdr3_length: 13; d_call: -; cdr3_nt: TGTGCCAGCAGTTTATTCAGGTACTACGAGCAGTACTTC; cdr3_aa: CASSLFRYYEQYF
clone_size: -; v_call: TRBV28; j_call: TRBJ2-7; cdr3_length: 15; d_call: TRBD2; cdr3_nt: TGTGCCAGCAGTCCTCCGGGACTAGTAGGCTACGAGCAGTACTTC; cdr3_aa: CASSPPGLVGYEQYF
clone_size: -; v_call: TRBV19; j_call: TRBJ1-1; cdr3_length: 13; d_call: -; cdr3_nt: TGTGCCAGTAGTATGGGGGGGATCACTGAAGCTTTCTTT; cdr3_aa: CASSMGGITEAFF
clone_size: -; v_call: TRBV14; j_call: TRBJ2-2; cdr3_length: 16; d_call: -; cdr3_nt: TGTGCCAGCAGCCGGTGGAAGGGGGAGGACACCGGGGAGCTGTTTTTT; cdr3_aa: CASSRWKGEDTGELFF
clone_size: -; v_call: TRBV11-2; j_call: TRBJ2-3; cdr3_length: 15; d_call: -; cdr3_nt: TGTGCCAGTAGCCTCCGGACCTCTAGCACAGATACGCAGTATTTT; cdr3_aa: CASSLRTSSTDTQYF
clone_size: -; v_call: TRBV7-9; j_call: TRBJ2-1; cdr3_length: 12; d_call: -; cdr3_nt: TGTGCCAGCAGCCCTCTCTACAATGAGCAGTTCTTC; cdr3_aa: CASSPLYNEQFF
clone_size: once; v_call: TRBV9; j_call: TRBJ2-2; cdr3_length: 15; d_call: TRBD2; cdr3_nt: TGTGCCAGCAGCGTTGGGCGGGAGTTCACCGGGGAGCTGTTTTTT; cdr3_aa: CASSVGREFTGELFF
clone_size: -; v_call: TRBV9; j_call: TRBJ1-5; cdr3_length: 15; d_call: TRBD1; cdr3_nt: TGTGCCAGCAGCGCAACAGGGGCCAGCGGGCAGCCCCAGCATTTT; cdr3_aa: CASSATGASGQPQHF
clone_size: many; v_call: TRBV7-9; j_call: TRBJ2-2; cdr3_length: 15; d_call: TRBD2; cdr3_nt: TGTGCCAGCAGCGTAGTAGAGCGGGAGGCCGGGGAGCTGTTTTTT; cdr3_aa: CASSVVEREAGELFF
clone_size: -; v_call: TRBV11-2; j_call: TRBJ2-7; cdr3_length: 14; d_call: -; cdr3_nt: TGTGCCAGCAGCTTAGGCACGGGCGGTTACGAGCAGTACTTC; cdr3_aa: CASSLGTGGYEQYF
clone_size: -; v_call: TRBV10-3; j_call: TRBJ1-2; cdr3_length: 13; d_call: TRBD1; cdr3_nt: TGTGCCATCACCAAGGACAGGGAGAATGGCTACACCTTC; cdr3_aa: CAITKDRENGYTF
clone_size: -; v_call: TRBV10-1; j_call: TRBJ2-1; cdr3_length: 18; d_call: -; cdr3_nt: TGCGCCAGCAGTGAGTCCTTAATTGAGCCTTCCCGCTACAATGAGCAGTTCTTC; cdr3_aa: CASSESLIEPSRYNEQFF
clone_size: -; v_call: TRBV28; j_call: TRBJ2-5; cdr3_length: 15; d_call: -; cdr3_nt: TGTGCCAGCGCTCCCGGATGGGATCACCAAGAGACCCAGTACTTC; cdr3_aa: CASAPGWDHQETQYF
clone_size: -; v_call: TRBV5-5; j_call: TRBJ1-1; cdr3_length: 16; d_call: -; cdr3_nt: TGTGCCAGCAGCTTGGGGGTCGCTGGTTCGGAAACTGAAGCTTTCTTT; cdr3_aa: CASSLGVAGSETEAFF
clone_size: -; v_call: TRBV7-2; j_call: TRBJ2-7; cdr3_length: 13; d_call: -; cdr3_nt: TGTGCCAGCACCTCTTGGGACTTATACGAGCAGTACTTC; cdr3_aa: CASTSWDLYEQYF
clone_size: -; v_call: TRBV27; j_call: TRBJ1-2; cdr3_length: 15; d_call: TRBD1; cdr3_nt: TGTGCCAGCAGTTCAACAGACAGGGAGCACTATGGCTACACCTTC; cdr3_aa: CASSSTDREHYGYTF
clone_size: -; v_call: TRBV16; j_call: TRBJ1-2; cdr3_length: 15; d_call: -; cdr3_nt: TGTGCCAGCAGCCAATGGCGAGAAGCGAACTATGGCTACACCTTC; cdr3_aa: CASSQWREANYGYTF
clone_size: few; v_call: TRBV4-2; j_call: TRBJ2-3; cdr3_length: 16; d_call: TRBD2; cdr3_nt: TGTGCCAGCAGCCAAGATGGAGCGGGAGGGCCGGATACGCAGTATTTT; cdr3_aa: CASSQDGAGGPDTQYF
clone_size: once; v_call: TRBV19; j_call: TRBJ2-1; cdr3_length: 15; d_call: TRBD1; cdr3_nt: TGTGCCACCCAAACCGGACAGGGTCCCCGCGATGAGCAGTTCTTC; cdr3_aa: CATQTGQGPRDEQFF
clone_size: -; v_call: TRBV18; j_call: TRBJ2-7; cdr3_length: 21; d_call: TRBD2; cdr3_nt: TGTGCCAGCTCCCCTACTGTAGGCGGGGGACTAGCGGGATTAAGCTCCTACGAGCAGTACTTC; cdr3_aa: CASSPTVGGGLAGLSSYEQYF
clone_size: -; v_call: TRBV10-2; j_call: TRBJ2-7; cdr3_length: 14; d_call: TRBD1; cdr3_nt: TGCGCCAGCAGTTCCCGGGACAGGGGCTACGAGCAGTACTTC; cdr3_aa: CASSSRDRGYEQYF
clone_size: -; v_call: TRBV5-6; j_call: TRBJ1-1; cdr3_length: 13; d_call: -; cdr3_nt: TGTGCCAGCAGCTTGACTCGGTGGACTGAAGCTTTCTTT; cdr3_aa: CASSLTRWTEAFF